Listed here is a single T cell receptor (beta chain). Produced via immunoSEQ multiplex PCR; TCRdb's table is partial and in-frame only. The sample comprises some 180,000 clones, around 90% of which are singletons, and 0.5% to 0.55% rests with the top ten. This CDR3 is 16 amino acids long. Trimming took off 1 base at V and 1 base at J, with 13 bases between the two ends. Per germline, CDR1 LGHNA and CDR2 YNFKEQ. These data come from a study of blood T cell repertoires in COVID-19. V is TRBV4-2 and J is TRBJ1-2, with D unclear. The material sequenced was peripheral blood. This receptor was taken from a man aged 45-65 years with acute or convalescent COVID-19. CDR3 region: CASSQGRELVNYGYTF. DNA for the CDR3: TGTGCCAGCAGCCAAGGGCGGGAGCTCGTTAACTATGGCTACACCTTC.